This T cell receptor beta chain was observed in a study of response to subunit inactivated influenza vaccine. General study points: Each seasonal flu vaccination may recruit only limited new T cells, authors suggested.

TCRdb independently ran MiXCR on the RT-PCR reads; one entry per CDR3 protein. In the table there are approximately 170,000 distinct CDR3 sequences, approximately 15% of which are singletons. On this clonotype: No antigen is known for it.

The ends were cut back, 0 bases at V and 4 bases at J, with 12 bases in the middle. Germline V gives CDR1 LGHNA, CDR2 YSLEER. The CDR3 spans 16 residues. The input for sequencing was CD8+ T cells sorted from PBMCs, taken 5 to 6 days after vaccination. This sequence originates from a man aged 50 or older who received an inactivated influenza vaccine. The chain joins TRBV4-3 to TRBJ2-2; D remains ambiguous. This chain's CDR3 is CASSQDLRQPTGELFF. The CDR3 DNA reads TGCGCCAGCAGCCAAGATCTCCGGCAGCCCACCGGGGAGCTGTTTTTT.